Listed here are 3 T cell receptor beta chains from one sample, sequenced in a study of blood T cells in healthy people across ages. The authors ran a second PCR of 7 to 11 cycles using a sample-barcoded 5' primer and a J-beta primer mix. TCRdb reprocessed the 5' RACE reads via MiXCR and lists one record per CDR3 protein. The sample lists around 2 million distinct CDR3 sequences; 30% to 40% were seen once. Sequences were obtained from blood. These TCRs come from a human donor in good health.

The CDR3 region has the DNA TGTGCCAGCGACAGCCCAGGCGGGGGCTCCACCGGGGAGCTGTTTTTT. This encodes CASDSPGGGSTGELFF. This rearrangement joins TRBV7-2 to TRBJ2-2; maybe TRBD2 (7 bases). CDR1 is SGHTA and CDR2 is FQGNSA in the germline V gene. Trimming pared 8 bases from V and 4 bases from J, leaving 20 bases between. The CDR3 length is 16 residues.

A few counts support this clonotype. The V call is TRBV9, the J call TRBJ2-3; perhaps TRBD1 as D (6 bases). Germline V gene sequence: CDR1 SGDLS, CDR2 YYNGEE. The CDR3 runs to 15 residues. Trimming pared 0 bases from V and 1 base from J, leaving 9 bases between. The CDR3 DNA reads as TGTGCCAGCAGCGTAGAGGGGGTGCGCACAGATACGCAGTATTTT. Its translation: CASSVEGVRTDTQYF.

Turning to this clonotype: Mismatch with germline at one junction end may stem from a read error. The chain recombines TRBV5-1 with TRBJ2-3; D remains unclear. The CDR3 is 15 residues long. The germline gives CDR1 SGHRS, CDR2 YFSETQ. The chain's CDR3 is CASGLEASPTDTQYF. CDR3 in DNA: TGCGCCAGCGGCTTGGAAGCCAGCCCCACAGATACGCAGTATTTT.